These T cell receptor beta chains were read from a single sample in a study of cytomegalovirus exposure and HLA in healthy donors. TCRdb's table, derived via immunoSEQ multiplex PCR, lists solely in-frame clones and lacks some. This sample yields some 150,000 clones, of which around 77% are seen a single time; approximately 2.1% belongs to the top ten. Sequencing was performed on PBMCs. These receptors were taken from a woman between 25 and 40 years old in good health and CMV-seropositive. The CDR3 runs from the conserved cysteine through the conserved F or W. D genes are given only for firm matches. Clone size is stated in some rows and not others, as once, few, many or a class when expanded.

v_gene,d_gene,abundance,j_gene,CDR3aa,CDR3nt
TRBV7-6,TRBD1,-,TRBJ1-3,CASSPTQGAGGNTIYF,TGTGCCAGCAGCCCAACACAGGGGGCAGGTGGAAACACCATATATTTT
TRBV5-1,TRBD1,-,TRBJ1-2,CASSLMQGANYGYTF,TGCGCCAGCAGCTTGATGCAGGGGGCTAACTATGGCTACACCTTC
TRBV7-8,TRBD1,-,TRBJ2-3,CASSYRQGAQGTDTQYF,TGTGCCAGCAGCTACCGACAGGGGGCGCAAGGGACAGATACGCAGTATTTT
TRBV19,TRBD1,once,TRBJ1-5,CASTTGGSSQPQHF,TGTGCCAGCACGACAGGGGGCTCGTCTCAGCCCCAGCATTTT
TRBV11-2,TRBD2,-,TRBJ2-1,CASSSPGLAVDEQFF,TGTGCCAGCAGCTCTCCGGGACTAGCGGTAGATGAGCAGTTCTTC
TRBV7-2,TRBD2,-,TRBJ2-3,CASSLGPERGPRDTQYF,TGTGCCAGCAGCTTAGGGCCGGAGCGGGGGCCACGGGATACGCAGTATTTT
TRBV7-6,-,-,TRBJ2-7,CASSLAGQGGLEQYF,TGTGCCAGCAGCTTAGCCGGGCAGGGGGGCTTGGAGCAGTACTTC
TRBV6-5,-,-,TRBJ1-5,CASSYRGSNQPQHF,TGTGCCAGCAGTTACAGGGGAAGCAATCAGCCCCAGCATTTT
TRBV7-9,TRBD1,-,TRBJ2-1,CASSSFGQGATYNEQFF,TGTGCCAGCAGCTCCTTTGGACAGGGGGCAACCTACAATGAGCAGTTCTTC
TRBV4-3,TRBD1,-,TRBJ1-4,CASSRDRGFEKLFF,TGCGCCAGCAGCCGGGACAGGGGATTTGAAAAACTGTTTTTT
TRBV6-5,-,few,TRBJ1-1,CASSYSQGSTEAFF,TGTGCCAGCAGTTACTCACAGGGAAGCACTGAAGCTTTCTTT
TRBV15,TRBD1,-,TRBJ2-1,CATGKDRVYNEQFF,TGTGCCACTGGCAAGGACAGGGTATACAATGAGCAGTTCTTC
TRBV7-2,TRBD2,-,TRBJ2-5,CASSTGLAAGQETQYF,TGTGCCAGCAGCACGGGACTAGCCGCAGGCCAAGAGACCCAGTACTTC
TRBV9,-,-,TRBJ2-5,CASSPRGGSVETQYF,TGTGCCAGCAGCCCCCGCGGAGGAAGTGTGGAGACCCAGTACTTC
TRBV5-1,-,once,TRBJ1-1,CASSLEGVGGYTEAFF,TGCGCCAGCAGCTTGGAGGGCGTGGGGGGGTACACTGAAGCTTTCTTT
TRBV29-1,-,-,TRBJ1-5,CSVPGQLRDQPQHF,TGCAGCGTTCCCGGACAGTTAAGAGATCAGCCCCAGCATTTT
TRBV6-5,TRBD2,-,TRBJ2-3,CASSYVLAGTDTQYF,TGTGCCAGCAGTTACGTTCTAGCGGGGACAGATACGCAGTATTTT